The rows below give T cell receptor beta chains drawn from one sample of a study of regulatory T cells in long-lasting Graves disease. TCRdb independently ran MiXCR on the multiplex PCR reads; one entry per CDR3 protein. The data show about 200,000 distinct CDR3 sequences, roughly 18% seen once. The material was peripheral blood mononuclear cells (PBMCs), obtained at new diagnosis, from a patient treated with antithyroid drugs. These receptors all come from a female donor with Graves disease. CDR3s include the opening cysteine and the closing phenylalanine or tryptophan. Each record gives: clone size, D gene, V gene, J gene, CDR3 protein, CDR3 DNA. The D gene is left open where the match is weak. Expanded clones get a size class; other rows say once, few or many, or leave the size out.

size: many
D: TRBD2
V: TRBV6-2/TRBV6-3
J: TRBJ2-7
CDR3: CASSLSGRGYEQYF
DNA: TGTGCCAGCAGTCTTAGCGGGAGGGGCTACGAGCAGTACTTC

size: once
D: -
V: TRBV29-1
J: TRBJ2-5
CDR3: CSVGGSTGETQYF
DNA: TGCAGCGTAGGGGGGTCAACGGGGGAGACCCAGTACTTC

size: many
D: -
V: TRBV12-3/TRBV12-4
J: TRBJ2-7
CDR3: CASSRKQGGEQYF
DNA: TGTGCCAGCAGTCGCAAACAGGGAGGGGAGCAGTACTTC

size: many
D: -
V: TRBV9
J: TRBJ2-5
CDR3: CASSVGVGMETQYF
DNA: TGTGCCAGCAGCGTAGGTGTAGGGATGGAGACCCAGTACTTC

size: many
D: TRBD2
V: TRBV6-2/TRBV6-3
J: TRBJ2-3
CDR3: CASSFREGRGTQYF
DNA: TGTGCCAGCAGTTTTCGGGAGGGCCGGGGAACGCAGTATTTT

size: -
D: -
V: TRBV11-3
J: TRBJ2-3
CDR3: CASSSRDVFTDTQYF
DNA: TGTGCCAGCAGCTCCAGGGACGTCTTCACAGATACGCAGTATTTT

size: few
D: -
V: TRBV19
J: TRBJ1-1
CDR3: CASRQLMKLDTEAFF
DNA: TGTGCCAGCAGACAGCTAATGAAGTTGGACACTGAAGCTTTCTTT

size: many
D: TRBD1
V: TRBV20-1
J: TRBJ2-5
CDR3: CSAGDRSGQETQYF
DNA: TGCAGTGCCGGGGACAGGTCGGGTCAAGAGACCCAGTACTTC

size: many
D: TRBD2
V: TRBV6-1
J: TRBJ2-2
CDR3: CASSRTRESGELFF
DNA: TGTGCCAGCAGCCGGACTAGGGAAAGCGGGGAGCTGTTTTTT

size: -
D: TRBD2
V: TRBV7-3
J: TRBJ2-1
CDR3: CASSETSSPYNEQFF
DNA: TGTGCCAGCAGCGAGACTAGCAGTCCCTACAATGAGCAGTTCTTC

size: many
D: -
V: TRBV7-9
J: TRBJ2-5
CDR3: CASTPLGETQYF
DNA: TGTGCCAGCACCCCCTTAGGGGAGACCCAGTACTTC

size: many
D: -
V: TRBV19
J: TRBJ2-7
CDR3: CASSIEGDEQYF
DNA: TGTGCCAGTAGTATAGAAGGGGACGAGCAGTACTTC

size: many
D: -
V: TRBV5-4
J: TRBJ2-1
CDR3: CASSSPPGTYYNEQFF
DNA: TGTGCCAGCAGCTCGCCCCCAGGGACCTACTACAATGAGCAGTTCTTC

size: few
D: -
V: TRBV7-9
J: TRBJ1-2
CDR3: CASSLDSQGGYTF
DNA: TGTGCCAGCAGCTTAGACAGCCAGGGCGGCTACACCTTC

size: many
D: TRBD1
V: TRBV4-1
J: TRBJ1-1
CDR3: CASSQLQGARTTEAFF
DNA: TGCGCCAGCAGCCAACTACAGGGGGCGCGAACCACTGAAGCTTTCTTT

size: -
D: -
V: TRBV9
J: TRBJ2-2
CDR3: CASSVRGGGTGELFF
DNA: TGTGCCAGCAGCGTACGGGGTGGGGGCACCGGGGAGCTGTTTTTT

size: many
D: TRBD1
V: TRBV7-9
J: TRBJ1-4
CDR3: CASRFGTGEEKLFF
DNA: TGTGCCAGCAGGTTCGGGACAGGCGAAGAAAAACTGTTTTTT

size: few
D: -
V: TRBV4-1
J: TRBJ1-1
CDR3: CASSQDGRGKAFF
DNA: TGCGCCAGCAGCCAAGATGGTAGGGGAAAAGCTTTCTTT

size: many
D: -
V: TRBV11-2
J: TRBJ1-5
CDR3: CASSLEGGNQPQHF
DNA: TGTGCCAGCAGCTTAGAAGGGGGAAATCAGCCCCAGCATTTT

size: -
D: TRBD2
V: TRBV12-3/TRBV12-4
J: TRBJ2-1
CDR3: CASSFRLAGANEQFF
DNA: TGTGCCAGCAGTTTCCGACTAGCGGGAGCCAATGAGCAGTTCTTC

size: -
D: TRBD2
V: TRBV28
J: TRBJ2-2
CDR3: CASSLKREFPGELFF
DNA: TGTGCCAGCAGTTTGAAGCGGGAGTTCCCCGGGGAGCTGTTTTTT

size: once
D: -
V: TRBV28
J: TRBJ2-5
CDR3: CASTRGGGRGGKTQYF
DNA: TGTGCCAGCACCCGAGGGGGCGGGAGAGGGGGGAAGACCCAGTACTTC

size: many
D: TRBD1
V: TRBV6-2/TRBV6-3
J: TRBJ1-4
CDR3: CASKNNPRDRGGGSIEKLFF
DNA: TGTGCCAGCAAGAATAACCCCCGGGACAGGGGGGGAGGGAGTATTGAAAAACTGTTTTTT

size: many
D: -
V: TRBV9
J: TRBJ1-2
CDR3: CASSQEANYGYTF
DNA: TGTGCCAGCAGTCAGGAGGCAAACTATGGCTACACCTTC

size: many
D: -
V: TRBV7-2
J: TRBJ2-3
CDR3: CASSSGLFTDTQYF
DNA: TGTGCCAGCAGTTCTGGCCTGTTCACAGATACGCAGTATTTT

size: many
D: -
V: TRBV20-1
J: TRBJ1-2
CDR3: CSAPTYLGGYTF
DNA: TGCAGTGCTCCAACCTATCTGGGGGGCTACACCTTC

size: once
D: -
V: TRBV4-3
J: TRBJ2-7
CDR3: CASSQEGRGSYEQYF
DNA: TGCGCCAGCAGCCAAGAGGGCAGGGGATCCTACGAGCAGTACTTC

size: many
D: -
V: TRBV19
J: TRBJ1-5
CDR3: CASSIVDTSGQHF
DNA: TGTGCCAGTAGTATTGTTGACACATCGGGCCAGCATTTT

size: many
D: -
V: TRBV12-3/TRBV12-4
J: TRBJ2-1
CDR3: CASSLRGGEQFF
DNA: TGTGCCAGCAGTTTGAGGGGAGGTGAGCAGTTCTTC

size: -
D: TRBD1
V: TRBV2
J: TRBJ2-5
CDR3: CASSGTGNQETQYF
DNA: TGTGCCAGCAGTGGGACAGGGAATCAAGAGACCCAGTACTTC

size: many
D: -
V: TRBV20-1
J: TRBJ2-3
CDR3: CSASQTGTSTDTQYF
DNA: TGCAGTGCTTCCCAGACAGGCACTAGCACAGATACGCAGTATTTT

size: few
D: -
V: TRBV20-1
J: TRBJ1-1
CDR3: CSARGRRTEAFF
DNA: TGCAGTGCCAGGGGTCGAAGGACTGAAGCTTTCTTT

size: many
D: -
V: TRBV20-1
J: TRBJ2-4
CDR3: CSARELQALAKNIQYF
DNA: TGCAGTGCTAGAGAGTTGCAGGCACTCGCCAAAAACATTCAGTACTTC

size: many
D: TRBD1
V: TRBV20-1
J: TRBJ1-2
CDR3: CSARERTGRVGGYTF
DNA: TGCAGTGCTAGAGAAAGGACAGGGAGAGTAGGGGGCTACACCTTC

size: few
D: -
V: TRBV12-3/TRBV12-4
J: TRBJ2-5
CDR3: CASSRYQETQYF
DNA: TGTGCCAGCAGTCGGTACCAAGAGACCCAGTACTTC

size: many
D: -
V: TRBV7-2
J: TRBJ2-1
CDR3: CASSLEQGTYNEQFF
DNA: TGTGCCAGCAGCTTAGAACAGGGAACCTACAATGAGCAGTTCTTC

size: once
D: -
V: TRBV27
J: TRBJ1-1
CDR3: CASRGQGTMNTEAFF
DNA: TGTGCCAGCAGGGGGCAGGGGACCATGAACACTGAAGCTTTCTTT

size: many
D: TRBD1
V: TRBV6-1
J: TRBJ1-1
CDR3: CASTDTGVTEAFF
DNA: TGTGCCAGCACCGATACAGGGGTCACTGAAGCTTTCTTT

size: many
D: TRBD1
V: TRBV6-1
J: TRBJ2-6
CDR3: CASSTRGTGANVLTF
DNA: TGTGCCAGCAGCACCAGGGGGACTGGGGCCAACGTCCTGACTTTC

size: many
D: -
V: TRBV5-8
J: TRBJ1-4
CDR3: CASTETLSNEKLFF
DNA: TGTGCCAGCACCGAGACACTCTCAAATGAAAAACTGTTTTTT

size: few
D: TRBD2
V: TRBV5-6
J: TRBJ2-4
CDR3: CASSGGIREGRKNIQYF
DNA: TGTGCCAGCAGCGGGGGGATACGGGAGGGCCGCAAAAACATTCAGTACTTC

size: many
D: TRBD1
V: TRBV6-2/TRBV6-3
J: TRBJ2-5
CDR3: CASSDRGLAETQYF
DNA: TGTGCCAGCAGCGACAGGGGTTTGGCAGAGACCCAGTACTTC

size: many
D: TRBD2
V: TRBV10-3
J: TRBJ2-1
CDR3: CAINEAGAYNEQFF
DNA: TGTGCCATCAATGAAGCGGGGGCTTACAATGAGCAGTTCTTC

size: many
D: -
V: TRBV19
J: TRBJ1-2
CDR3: CASTRTDHYGYTF
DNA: TGTGCCAGTACCCGGACAGACCACTATGGCTACACCTTC

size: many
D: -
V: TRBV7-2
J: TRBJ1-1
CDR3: CASSFIGHPEAFF
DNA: TGTGCCAGCAGCTTTATTGGGCATCCTGAAGCTTTCTTT

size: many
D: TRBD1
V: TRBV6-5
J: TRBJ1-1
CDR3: CASSYSAGGRAFF
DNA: TGTGCCAGCAGTTACTCAGCAGGGGGCCGGGCTTTCTTT

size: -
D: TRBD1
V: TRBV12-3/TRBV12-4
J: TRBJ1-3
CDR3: CASRLVQGSSSGNTIYF
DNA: TGTGCCAGCAGACTCGTACAGGGGAGCTCGTCTGGAAACACCATATATTTT

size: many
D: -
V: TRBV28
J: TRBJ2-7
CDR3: CASIATLGDAETYEQYF
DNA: TGTGCCAGCATCGCCACCCTCGGAGACGCGGAAACCTACGAGCAGTACTTC

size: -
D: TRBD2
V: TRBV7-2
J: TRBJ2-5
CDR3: CASSLMGGLAAEQETQYF
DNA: TGTGCCAGCAGCTTAATGGGGGGACTAGCGGCAGAGCAAGAGACCCAGTACTTC

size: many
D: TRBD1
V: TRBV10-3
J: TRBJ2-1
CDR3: CAINSGQVGDEQFF
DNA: TGTGCCATCAACTCGGGACAGGTAGGGGATGAGCAGTTCTTC

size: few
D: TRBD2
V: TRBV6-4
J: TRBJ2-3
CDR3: CAGSDASGSTDTQYF
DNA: TGTGCCGGCAGTGACGCTAGCGGTAGCACAGATACGCAGTATTTT

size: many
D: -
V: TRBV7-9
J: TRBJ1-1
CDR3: CASSFLAGVDTEAFF
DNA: TGTGCCAGCAGCTTCCTGGCAGGGGTGGACACTGAAGCTTTCTTT

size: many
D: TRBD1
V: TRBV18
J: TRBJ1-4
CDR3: CASSSTGDRNEKLFF
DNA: TGTGCCAGCTCGTCCACAGGGGACAGGAATGAAAAACTGTTTTTT

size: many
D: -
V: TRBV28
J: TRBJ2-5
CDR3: CASSLSWETQYF
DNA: TGTGCCAGCAGTTTATCTTGGGAGACCCAGTACTTC

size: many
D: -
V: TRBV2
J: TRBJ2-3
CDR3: CASSERGSTDTQYF
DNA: TGTGCCAGCAGTGAACGCGGTAGCACAGATACGCAGTATTTT